A selection of T cell receptor beta chains follows, all from one sample in a study of blood T cell repertoires in COVID-19. Assay: immunoSEQ multiplex PCR; the TCRdb copy retains only in-frame clones and omits some. The table has 250,000 to 350,000 clones, about 89% seen once. The sequenced sample consisted of peripheral blood. These receptors originate from a man between 18 and 29 years old who had recovered from COVID-19. The CDR3 runs from the conserved cysteine through the conserved F or W. A D gene is named only where the DNA matches it firmly. Expanded clones get a size class; other rows say once, few or many, or leave the size out.

TRBV9,TRBJ1-2,TRBD1,-,CASSVAQGARDYGYTF,TGTGCCAGCAGCGTAGCACAGGGGGCCCGCGACTATGGCTACACCTTC
TRBV10-3,TRBJ2-3,TRBD2,-,CAIATGGSADTQYF,TGTGCCATCGCTACGGGCGGGAGCGCAGATACGCAGTATTTT
TRBV5-1,TRBJ1-2,TRBD1,-,CASSYGQGEAGYTF,TGCGCCAGCAGTTACGGACAGGGGGAAGCTGGCTACACCTTC
TRBV11-2,TRBJ1-3,-,-,CASSLGRASGNTIYF,TGTGCCAGCAGCTTAGGCAGGGCCTCTGGAAACACCATATATTTT
TRBV18,TRBJ2-3,-,-,CASSPHRGGGTDTQYF,TGTGCCAGCTCACCCCACAGGGGCGGGGGCACAGATACGCAGTATTTT
TRBV5-4,TRBJ2-4,TRBD2,-,CASSLLAGVENIQYF,TGTGCCAGCAGCTTGTTAGCGGGGGTGGAAAACATTCAGTACTTC
TRBV10-3,TRBJ2-2,TRBD2,few,CAIAGLAGGPTGELFF,TGTGCCATCGCGGGGCTAGCGGGAGGGCCAACCGGGGAGCTGTTTTTT
TRBV9,TRBJ2-2,-,-,CASSAPFGAGTGELFF,TGTGCCAGCAGCGCCCCCTTTGGCGCGGGAACCGGGGAGCTGTTTTTT
TRBV7-2,TRBJ2-4,-,once,CASSLAGTRGKNIQYF,TGTGCCAGCAGCTTAGCGGGGACACGGGGCAAAAACATTCAGTACTTC
TRBV15,TRBJ1-2,TRBD1,once,CATSREQGGGLGYGYTF,TGTGCCACCAGCAGAGAGCAGGGGGGCGGATTAGGCTATGGCTACACCTTC